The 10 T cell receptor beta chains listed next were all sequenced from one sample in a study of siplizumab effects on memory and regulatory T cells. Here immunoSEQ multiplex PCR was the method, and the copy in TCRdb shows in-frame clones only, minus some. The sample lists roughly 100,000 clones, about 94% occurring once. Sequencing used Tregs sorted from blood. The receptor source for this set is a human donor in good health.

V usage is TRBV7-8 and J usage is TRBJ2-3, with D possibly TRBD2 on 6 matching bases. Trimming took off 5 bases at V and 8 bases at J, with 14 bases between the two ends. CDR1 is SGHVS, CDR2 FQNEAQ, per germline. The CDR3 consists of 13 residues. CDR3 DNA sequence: TGTGCCAGCAGCCCGGTACTAGCCAGTACGCAGTATTTT. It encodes CASSPVLASTQYF.

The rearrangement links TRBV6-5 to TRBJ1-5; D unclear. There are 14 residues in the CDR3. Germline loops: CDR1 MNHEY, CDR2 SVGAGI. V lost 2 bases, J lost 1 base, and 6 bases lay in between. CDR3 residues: CASSYQRSNQPQHF. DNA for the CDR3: TGTGCCAGCAGTTACCAACGGAGCAATCAGCCCCAGCATTTT.

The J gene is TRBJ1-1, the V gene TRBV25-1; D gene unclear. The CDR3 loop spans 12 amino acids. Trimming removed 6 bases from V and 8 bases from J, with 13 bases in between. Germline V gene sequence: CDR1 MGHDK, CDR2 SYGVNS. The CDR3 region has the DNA TGTGCCAGCAGCGCCGGGGAGGCCGAAGCTTTCTTT. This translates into CASSAGEAEAFF.

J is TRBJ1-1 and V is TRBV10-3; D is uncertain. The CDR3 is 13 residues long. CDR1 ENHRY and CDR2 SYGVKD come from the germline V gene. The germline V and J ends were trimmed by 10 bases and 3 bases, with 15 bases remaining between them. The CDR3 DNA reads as TGTGCCACCGTGAAACGGGCCGACACTGAAGCTTTCTTT. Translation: CATVKRADTEAFF.

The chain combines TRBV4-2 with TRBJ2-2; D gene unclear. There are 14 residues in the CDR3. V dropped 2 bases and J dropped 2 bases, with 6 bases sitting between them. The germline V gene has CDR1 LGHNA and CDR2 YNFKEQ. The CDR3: CASSQLGNTGELFF. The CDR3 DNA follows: TGTGCCAGCAGCCAACTAGGCAACACCGGGGAGCTGTTTTTT.

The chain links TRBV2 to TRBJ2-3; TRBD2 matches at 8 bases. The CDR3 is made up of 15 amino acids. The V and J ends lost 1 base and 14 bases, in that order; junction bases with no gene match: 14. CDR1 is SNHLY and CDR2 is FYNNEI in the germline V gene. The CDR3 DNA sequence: TGTGCCAGCAGTGAAGAGGGCCGTAGCGGGGTTTCTCGGTATTTT. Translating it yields CASSEEGRSGVSRYF.

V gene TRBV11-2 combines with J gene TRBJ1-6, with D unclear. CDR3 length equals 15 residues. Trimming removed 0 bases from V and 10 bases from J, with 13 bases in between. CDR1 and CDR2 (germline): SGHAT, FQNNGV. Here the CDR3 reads CASSLEPSVGSPLHF. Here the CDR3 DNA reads TGTGCCAGCAGCTTAGAACCGAGTGTTGGGTCACCCCTCCACTTT. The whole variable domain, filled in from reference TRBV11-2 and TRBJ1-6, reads EAGVAQSPRYKIIEKRQSVAFWCNPISGHATLYWYQQILGQGPKLLIQFQNNGVVDDSQLPKDRFSAERLKGVDSTLKIQPAKLEDSAVYLCASSLEPSVGSPLHFGNGTRLTVT.

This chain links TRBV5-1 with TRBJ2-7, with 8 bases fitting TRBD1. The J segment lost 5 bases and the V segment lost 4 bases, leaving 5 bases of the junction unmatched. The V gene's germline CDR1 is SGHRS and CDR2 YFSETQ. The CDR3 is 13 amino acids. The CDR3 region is CASSPGQGHEQYF. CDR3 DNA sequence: TGCGCCAGCAGCCCCGGACAGGGCCACGAGCAGTACTTC.

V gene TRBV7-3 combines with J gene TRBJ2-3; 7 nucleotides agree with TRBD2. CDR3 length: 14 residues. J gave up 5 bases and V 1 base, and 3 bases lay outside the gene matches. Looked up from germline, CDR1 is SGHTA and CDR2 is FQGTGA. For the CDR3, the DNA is TGTGCCAGCAGCTTAAGCGGGAGAGTAGATACGCAGTATTTT. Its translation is CASSLSGRVDTQYF.

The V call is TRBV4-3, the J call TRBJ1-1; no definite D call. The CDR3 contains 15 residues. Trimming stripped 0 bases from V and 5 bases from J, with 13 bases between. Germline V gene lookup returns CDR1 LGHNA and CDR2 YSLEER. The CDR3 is CASSQDPTRRTEAFF. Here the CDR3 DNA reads TGCGCCAGCAGCCAAGATCCCACCAGGAGGACTGAAGCTTTCTTT.